Presented here are 5 T cell receptor beta chains from one specimen sequenced in a study of beta chain features in type 1 diabetes. What was sequenced were expressed TCRB transcripts, since all of the isolated RNA had been reverse transcribed. Only in-frame clones appear in the TCRdb table, and some are missing; sequencing was by immunoSEQ multiplex PCR. This table holds fewer than 400,000 clones, roughly 8% found once. Input material: central memory CD4+ T cells from blood. These receptors came from a woman aged 18-29 years in good health.

V is TRBV5-4 and J is TRBJ2-3; D perhaps matches TRBD2 (5 bases). Germline V gene lookup returns CDR1 SGHNT and CDR2 YYREEE (reference sequence). The CDR3 extends over 13 amino acids. V gave up 2 bases and J gave up 5 bases, with 9 bases separating them. CDR3 sequence: CASSFFEGDTQYF. CDR3 in DNA: TGTGCCAGCAGCTTCTTCGAGGGAGATACGCAGTATTTT.

The table lists this clone with a few counts. The chain couples TRBV28 to TRBJ1-5; possibly TRBD1 for D (5 bases). CDR3 length: 15 amino acids. Per germline, CDR1 MDHEN and CDR2 SYDVKM. The V end was cut by 6 bases, the J end by 3 bases, with 15 bases between. The CDR3: CASSRHGGYNQPQHF. The CDR3 region has the DNA TGTGCCAGCAGCCGCCATGGGGGGTACAATCAGCCCCAGCATTTT.

This clone was counted between two and nine times. The V call is TRBV7-2, the J call TRBJ2-4, with TRBD2 matching 8 bases. Germline values: CDR1 SGHTA, CDR2 FQGNSA. The CDR3 covers 19 residues. J lost 0 bases, V lost 1 base, and 11 bases had no gene match. CDR3 amino acids: CASSLDGRALGGAKNIQYF. CDR3 DNA sequence: TGTGCCAGCAGCTTAGACGGGAGGGCCCTGGGAGGAGCCAAAAACATTCAGTACTTC.

This clone was picked up a small number of times. The rearrangement uses TRBV14 and TRBJ2-7, with D perhaps matching TRBD1 (5 bases). The ends were cut back, 0 bases at V and 2 bases at J, with 14 bases in the middle. From germline, CDR1 is SGHDN and CDR2 FVKESK. The CDR3 is 16 residues long. The CDR3: CASSQERGTGTYEQYF. CDR3 bases: TGTGCCAGCAGCCAAGAAAGGGGAACAGGCACCTACGAGCAGTACTTC.

This clone showed up just a few times. This sequence joins TRBV7-2 and TRBJ2-3; 7 bases match TRBD1. J lost 3 bases, V lost 4 bases, and 13 bases had no gene match. This CDR3 contains 17 residues. Germline CDR1 is SGHTA and CDR2 is FQGNSA. The CDR3 nucleotides read TGTGCCAGCAGCTCCCGTAGAGGGGGCGCCTCTACAGATACGCAGTATTTT. This encodes CASSSRRGGASTDTQYF.